A selection of T cell receptor beta chains follows, all from one sample in a study of technical replicates of blood from a few donors. Clones were sequenced by immunoSEQ multiplex PCR, and TCRdb holds only the in-frame ones, with some missing. The table includes 62,000 or so clones, about 89% detected once. The sequenced sample was PBMCs. Receptor source: a human donor in good health. Some clones in this sample may be carry-over from other donors' samples. CDR3s include the opening cysteine and the closing phenylalanine or tryptophan. The D gene is left open where the match is weak. The size entry is marked missing in some rows and otherwise reads once, few, many or a size class.

d_gene	v_gene	abundance	j_gene	CDR3aa	CDR3nt
-	TRBV6-1	-	TRBJ2-3	CASSEYRALPGTQYF	TGTGCCAGCAGTGAATACAGGGCCCTGCCGGGTACGCAGTATTTT
-	TRBV20-1	-	TRBJ2-1	CSADGENEQFF	TGCAGTGCCGACGGGGAGAATGAGCAGTTCTTC
-	TRBV9	-	TRBJ1-5	CASRVGGSAGGQPQHF	TGTGCCAGCAGGGTAGGCGGAAGTGCCGGCGGTCAGCCCCAGCATTTT
-	TRBV30	few	TRBJ1-2	CARVSRSGYTF	TGTGCCCGGGTGAGCCGGTCGGGCTACACCTTC
-	TRBV10-1	-	TRBJ2-7	CAPVFSYEQYF	TGCGCCCCTGTCTTTTCCTACGAGCAGTACTTC
-	TRBV5-6	once	TRBJ1-5	CASSLGAAQPQHF	TGTGCCAGCAGCTTGGGGGCAGCACAGCCCCAGCATTTT
-	TRBV6-6	-	TRBJ1-1	CASSYQALYTEAFF	TGTGCCAGCAGTTACCAGGCCCTCTACACTGAAGCTTTCTTT
-	TRBV5-5	-	TRBJ2-5	CASSLGVVVSQETQYF	TGTGCCAGCAGCTTGGGTGTCGTCGTCAGCCAAGAGACCCAGTACTTC
-	TRBV7-2	-	TRBJ1-1	CASSLGGYLNTEAFF	TGTGCCAGCAGCTTAGGAGGTTATTTGAACACTGAAGCTTTCTTT
TRBD2	TRBV28	-	TRBJ2-7	CASSLGLAGGSSYEQYF	TGTGCCAGCAGTTTGGGACTAGCGGGGGGAAGCTCCTACGAGCAGTACTTC
-	TRBV6-1	-	TRBJ1-4	CASRPRREKLFF	TGTGCCAGCAGGCCGAGGAGGGAAAAACTGTTTTTT
-	TRBV10-3	-	TRBJ1-2	CAAISEGGDNYGYTF	TGTGCCGCCATCAGTGAAGGGGGGGACAACTATGGCTACACCTTC
-	TRBV7-2	-	TRBJ2-3	CASSLGRGRGGLDTQYF	TGTGCCAGCAGCTTAGGACGCGGGAGAGGGGGTTTGGATACGCAGTATTTT
-	TRBV7-6	-	TRBJ2-7	CASSYDTGAYEQYF	TGTGCCAGCAGCTACGATACAGGAGCCTACGAGCAGTACTTC
TRBD2	TRBV18	once	TRBJ2-1	CASSTVAGGPNEQFF	TGTGCCAGCTCAACCGTAGCGGGGGGGCCCAATGAGCAGTTCTTC
-	TRBV14	-	TRBJ1-1	CASSPFVETNTEAFF	TGTGCCAGCAGCCCTTTCGTGGAGACGAACACTGAAGCTTTCTTT
-	TRBV6-6	-	TRBJ2-7	CASSSNPRGYEQYF	TGTGCCAGCAGTTCGAACCCTCGGGGCTACGAGCAGTACTTC
-	TRBV30	-	TRBJ1-3	CAYGRGGGSGNTIYF	TGTGCCTACGGGCGGGGAGGGGGTTCTGGAAACACCATATATTTT
-	TRBV18	-	TRBJ2-6	CASSPSGNAGANVLTF	TGTGCCAGCTCACCATCCGGTAACGCTGGGGCCAACGTCCTGACTTTC
-	TRBV7-6	-	TRBJ2-6	CASSSVGRTSGANVLTF	TGTGCCAGCAGCTCGGTGGGCAGAACCTCTGGGGCCAACGTCCTGACTTTC
-	TRBV10-3	-	TRBJ1-6	CAISQQVYNSPLHF	TGTGCCATCAGTCAGCAGGTCTATAATTCACCCCTCCACTTT
TRBD1	TRBV11-3	-	TRBJ1-5	CASSWTGVSNQPQHF	TGTGCCAGCAGCTGGACAGGGGTTAGCAATCAGCCCCAGCATTTT
-	TRBV19	few	TRBJ1-1	CASNTGGWTEAFF	TGTGCCAGTAATACGGGGGGCTGGACTGAAGCTTTCTTT
TRBD2	TRBV30	-	TRBJ2-1	CAWSGLAVSSYNEQFF	TGTGCCTGGAGCGGACTAGCGGTAAGCTCCTACAATGAGCAGTTCTTC
TRBD2	TRBV7-3	-	TRBJ2-3	CASSASGLGTDTQYF	TGTGCCAGCAGCGCTAGCGGGTTGGGCACAGATACGCAGTATTTT
-	TRBV25-1	-	TRBJ1-3	CASSDRGGNTIYF	TGTGCCAGCAGTGACAGGGGTGGAAACACCATATATTTT
-	TRBV7-2	-	TRBJ2-7	CASSRDSYSEQYF	TGTGCCAGCAGCCGCGATTCGTATTCCGAGCAGTACTTC
TRBD2	TRBV30	-	TRBJ2-7	CAWSVRGARTYEQYF	TGTGCCTGGAGTGTGCGGGGGGCGCGAACCTACGAGCAGTACTTC
TRBD2	TRBV11-2	-	TRBJ2-1	CASSSRLAGGPEQFF	TGTGCCAGCAGCTCGAGACTAGCGGGAGGGCCAGAGCAGTTCTTC
TRBD2	TRBV13	-	TRBJ2-1	CASSPGLAGPSYNEQFF	TGTGCCAGCAGCCCCGGACTAGCGGGACCATCCTACAATGAGCAGTTCTTC
TRBD2	TRBV29-1	-	TRBJ2-3	CSVFVAGVTDTQYF	TGCAGCGTCTTTGTAGCGGGAGTTACAGATACGCAGTATTTT
TRBD1	TRBV5-4	-	TRBJ1-2	CASSTGQLGGYTF	TGTGCCAGCAGCACGGGACAGTTGGGAGGCTACACCTTC
TRBD1	TRBV10-3	few	TRBJ2-2	CATFGTGLTGELFF	TGTGCCACCTTCGGGACAGGTCTCACCGGGGAGCTGTTTTTT
TRBD1	TRBV4-1	-	TRBJ1-5	CASSQGVTGGGNQPQHF	TGCGCCAGCAGCCAAGGGGTGACAGGGGGGGGGAATCAGCCCCAGCATTTT
-	TRBV6-6	-	TRBJ2-1	CATAPGAIQGQFF	TGTGCCACGGCCCCAGGGGCGATCCAGGGGCAGTTCTTC
-	TRBV7-3	once	TRBJ1-6	CASSLSSNSPLHF	TGTGCCAGCAGCTTAAGTAGTAATTCACCCCTCCACTTT
TRBD2	TRBV4-3	-	TRBJ2-2	CASSPLRAGVGTGELFF	TGCGCCAGCAGCCCCCTCCGAGCGGGGGTTGGCACCGGGGAGCTGTTTTTT
-	TRBV7-3	-	TRBJ2-5	CASSLGLAQETQYF	TGTGCCAGCAGCTTAGGGTTAGCGCAAGAGACCCAGTACTTC
TRBD1	TRBV7-2	-	TRBJ2-7	CASSLGDRFSSYEQYF	TGTGCCAGCAGCTTAGGGGACAGGTTCAGCTCCTACGAGCAGTACTTC
-	TRBV5-1	-	TRBJ2-3	CASSSGLITDTQYF	TGCGCCAGCAGCTCCGGACTGATCACAGATACGCAGTATTTT
TRBD2	TRBV18	once	TRBJ2-1	CASSPQRGDYNEQFF	TGTGCCAGCTCACCGCAGCGGGGAGACTACAATGAGCAGTTCTTC